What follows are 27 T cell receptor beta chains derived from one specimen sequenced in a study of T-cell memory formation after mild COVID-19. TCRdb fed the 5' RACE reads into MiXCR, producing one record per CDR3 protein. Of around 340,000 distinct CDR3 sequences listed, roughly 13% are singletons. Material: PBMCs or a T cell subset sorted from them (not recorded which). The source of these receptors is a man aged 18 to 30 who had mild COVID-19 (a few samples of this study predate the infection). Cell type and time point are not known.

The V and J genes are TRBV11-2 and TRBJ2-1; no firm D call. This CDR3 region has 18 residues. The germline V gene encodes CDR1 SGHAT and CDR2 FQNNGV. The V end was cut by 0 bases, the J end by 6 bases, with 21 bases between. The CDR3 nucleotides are TGTGCCAGCAGCTTAGATTTCTGGAATCCCAAGACCGCCAATGAGCAGTTCTTC. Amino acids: CASSLDFWNPKTANEQFF.

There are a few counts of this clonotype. This CDR3 reads CASSLEAGGPLDEQFF. The CDR3 DNA is TGTGCCAGCAGCTTGGAAGCAGGGGGGCCCTTAGATGAGCAGTTCTTC. The chain links TRBV7-9 to TRBJ2-1, with D possibly matching TRBD1 (7 bases). CDR1 is SEHNR, CDR2 FQNEAQ, per germline (reference sequence). V was pared by 3 bases and J by 8 bases, with 20 bases between. This CDR3 is 16 amino acids long.

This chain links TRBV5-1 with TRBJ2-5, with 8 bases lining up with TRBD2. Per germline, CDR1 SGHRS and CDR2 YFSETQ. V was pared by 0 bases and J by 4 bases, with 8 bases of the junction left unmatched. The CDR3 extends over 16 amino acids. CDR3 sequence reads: CASSLEFGTRGETQYF. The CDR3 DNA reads TGCGCCAGCAGCTTGGAGTTTGGGACTAGGGGAGAGACCCAGTACTTC.

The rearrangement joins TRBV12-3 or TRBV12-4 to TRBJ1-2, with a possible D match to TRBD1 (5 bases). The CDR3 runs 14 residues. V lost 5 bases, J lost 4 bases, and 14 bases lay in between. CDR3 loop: CASSHPGRIYGYTF. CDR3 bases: TGTGCCAGCAGTCATCCGGGACGAATCTATGGCTACACCTTC.

The CDR3 region is CASSFPTKQETQYF. The CDR3 nucleotides are TGCGCCAGCAGCTTCCCGACCAAGCAAGAGACCCAGTACTTC. The rearrangement joins TRBV5-1 to TRBJ2-5; no clear D. The germline V gene encodes CDR1 SGHRS and CDR2 YFSETQ. CDR3 length: 14 amino acids. Trimming left V 2 bases short and J 2 bases short, with 10 bases between. Supplemented by reference TRBV5-1 and TRBJ2-5, the full variable domain reads KAGVTQTPRYLIKTRGQQVTLSCSPISGHRSVSWYQQTPGQGLQFLFEYFSETQRNKGNFPGRFSGRQFSNSRSEMNVSTLELGDSALYLCASSFPTKQETQYFGPGTRLLVL.

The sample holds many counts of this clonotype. CDR3 protein: CASSDWAAKNIQYF. In DNA, the CDR3 is TGTGCCAGCAGTGACTGGGCAGCCAAAAACATTCAGTACTTC. V gene TRBV2 combines with J gene TRBJ2-4; D is unresolved. Germline assignment: CDR1 SNHLY and CDR2 FYNNEI. With 3 bases removed from V and 0 bases from J, the gap between germline ends came to 6 bases. The CDR3 runs 14 residues.

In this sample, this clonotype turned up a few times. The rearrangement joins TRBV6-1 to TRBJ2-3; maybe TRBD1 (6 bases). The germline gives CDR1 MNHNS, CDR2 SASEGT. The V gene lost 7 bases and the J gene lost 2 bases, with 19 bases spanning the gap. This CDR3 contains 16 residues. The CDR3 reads CASIIWGRGTTDTQYF. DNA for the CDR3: TGTGCCAGCATCATTTGGGGCAGGGGTACCACAGATACGCAGTATTTT.

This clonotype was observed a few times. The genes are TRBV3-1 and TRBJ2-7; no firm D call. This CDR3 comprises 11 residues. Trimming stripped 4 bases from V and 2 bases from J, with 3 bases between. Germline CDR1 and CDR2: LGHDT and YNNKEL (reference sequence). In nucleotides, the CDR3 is TGTGCCAGCAGCCTACCCTACGAGCAGTACGTC. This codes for CASSLPYEQYV.

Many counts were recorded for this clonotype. The CDR3 bases are TGTGCCAGCAGCCGGACAGACGGCTATGGCTACACCTTC. It codes for CASSRTDGYGYTF. The chain is built from TRBV4-2 and TRBJ1-2; possible D gene TRBD1, 6 bases. V lost 4 bases and J lost 4, with 10 bases in between. The CDR3 extends over 13 amino acids. Per the germline V gene, CDR1 is LGHNA and CDR2 is YNFKEQ.

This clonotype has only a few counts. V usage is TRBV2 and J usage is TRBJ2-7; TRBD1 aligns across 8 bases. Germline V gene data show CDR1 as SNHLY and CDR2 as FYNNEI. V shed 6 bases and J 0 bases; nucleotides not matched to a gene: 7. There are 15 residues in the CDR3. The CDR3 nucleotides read TGTGCCAGCAGCCGGGACAGGAACCCCTCCTACGAGCAGTACGTC. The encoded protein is CASSRDRNPSYEQYV.

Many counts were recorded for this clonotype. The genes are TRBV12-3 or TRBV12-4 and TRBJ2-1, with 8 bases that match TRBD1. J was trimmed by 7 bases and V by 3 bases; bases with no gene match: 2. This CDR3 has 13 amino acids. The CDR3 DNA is TGTGCCAGCAGTTTTGGGACAGGAAATGAGCAGTTCTTC. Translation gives CASSFGTGNEQFF.

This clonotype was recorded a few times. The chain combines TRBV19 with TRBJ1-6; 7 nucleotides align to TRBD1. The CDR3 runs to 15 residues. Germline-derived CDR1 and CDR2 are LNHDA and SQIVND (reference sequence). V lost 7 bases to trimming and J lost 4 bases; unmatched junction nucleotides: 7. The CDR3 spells CASMGTEPYNSPLHF. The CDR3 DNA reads TGTGCCAGTATGGGGACAGAGCCTTATAATTCACCCCTCCACTTT.

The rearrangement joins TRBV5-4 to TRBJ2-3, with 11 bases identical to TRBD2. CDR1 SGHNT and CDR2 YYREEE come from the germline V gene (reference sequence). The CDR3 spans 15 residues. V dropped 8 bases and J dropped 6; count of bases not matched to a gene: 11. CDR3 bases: TGTGCCAGTCGGAGGCTAGCGGGGGGATTGGATACGCAGTATTTT. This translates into CASRRLAGGLDTQYF. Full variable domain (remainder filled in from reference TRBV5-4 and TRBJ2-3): ETGVTQSPTHLIKTRGQQVTLRCSSQSGHNTVSWYQQALGQGPQFIFQYYREEENGRGNFPPRFSGLQFPNYSSELNVNALELDDSALYLCASRRLAGGLDTQYFGPGTRLTVL.

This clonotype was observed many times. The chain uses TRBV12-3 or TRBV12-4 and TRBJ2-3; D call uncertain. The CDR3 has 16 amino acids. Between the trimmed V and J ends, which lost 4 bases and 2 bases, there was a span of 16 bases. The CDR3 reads CASSSDGKLNTDTQYF. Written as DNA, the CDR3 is TGTGCCAGCAGTTCGGACGGCAAACTTAACACAGATACGCAGTATTTT.

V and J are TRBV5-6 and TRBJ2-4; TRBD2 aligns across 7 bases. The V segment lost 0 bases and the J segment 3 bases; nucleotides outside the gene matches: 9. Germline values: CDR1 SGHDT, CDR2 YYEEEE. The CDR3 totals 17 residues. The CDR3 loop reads CASSLASGRVGKNIQYF. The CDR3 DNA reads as TGTGCCAGCAGCTTGGCTAGCGGTCGGGTGGGCAAAAACATTCAGTACTTC.

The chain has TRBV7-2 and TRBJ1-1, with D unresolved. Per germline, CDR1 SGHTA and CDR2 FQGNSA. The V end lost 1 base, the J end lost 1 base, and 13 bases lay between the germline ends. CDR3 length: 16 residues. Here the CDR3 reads CASSLGRAASNTEAFF. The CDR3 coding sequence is TGTGCCAGCAGCTTAGGTAGGGCAGCTTCGAACACTGAAGCTTTCTTT.

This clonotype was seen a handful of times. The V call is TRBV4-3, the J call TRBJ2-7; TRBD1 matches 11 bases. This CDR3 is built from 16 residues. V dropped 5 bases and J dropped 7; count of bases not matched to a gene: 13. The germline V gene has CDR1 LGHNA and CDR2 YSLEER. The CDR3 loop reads CASSLDLGTGGQEQYF. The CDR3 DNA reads TGCGCCAGCAGCTTGGACCTCGGGACAGGGGGACAGGAGCAGTACTTC.

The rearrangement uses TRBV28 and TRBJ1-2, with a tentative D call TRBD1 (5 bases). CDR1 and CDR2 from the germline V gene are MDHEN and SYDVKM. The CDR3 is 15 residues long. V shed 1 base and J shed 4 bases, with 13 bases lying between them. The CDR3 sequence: CASSLFGSGGYGYTF. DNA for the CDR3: TGTGCCAGCAGTTTATTCGGATCCGGGGGCTATGGCTACACCTTC.

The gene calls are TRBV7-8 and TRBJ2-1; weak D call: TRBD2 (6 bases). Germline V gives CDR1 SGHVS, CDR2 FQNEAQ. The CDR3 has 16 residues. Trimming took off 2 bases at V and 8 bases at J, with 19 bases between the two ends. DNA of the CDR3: TGTGCCAGCAGCTTAAAGTGGGCGGCCCCGGGGGATGAGCAGTTCTTC. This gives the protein CASSLKWAAPGDEQFF.

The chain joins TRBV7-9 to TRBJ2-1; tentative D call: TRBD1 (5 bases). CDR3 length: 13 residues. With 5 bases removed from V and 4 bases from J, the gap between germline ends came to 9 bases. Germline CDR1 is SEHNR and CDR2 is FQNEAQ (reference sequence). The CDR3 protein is CASSGRGYNEQFF. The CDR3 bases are TGTGCCAGCAGCGGAAGGGGTTACAATGAGCAGTTCTTC.

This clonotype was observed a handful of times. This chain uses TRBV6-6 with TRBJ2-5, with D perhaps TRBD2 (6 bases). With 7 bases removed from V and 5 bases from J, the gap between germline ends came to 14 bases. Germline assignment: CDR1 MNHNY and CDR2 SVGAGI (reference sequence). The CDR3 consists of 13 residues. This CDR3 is CASIPEGGETQYF. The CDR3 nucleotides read TGTGCCAGCATCCCGGAGGGTGGGGAGACCCAGTACTTC.

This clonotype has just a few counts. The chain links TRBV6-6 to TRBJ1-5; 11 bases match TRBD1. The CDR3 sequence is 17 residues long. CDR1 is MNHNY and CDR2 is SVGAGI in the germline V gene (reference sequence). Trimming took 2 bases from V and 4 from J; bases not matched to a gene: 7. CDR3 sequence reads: CASSYHKGTGGNQPQHF. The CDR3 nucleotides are TGTGCCAGCAGTTACCATAAAGGGACAGGGGGTAATCAGCCCCAGCATTTT.

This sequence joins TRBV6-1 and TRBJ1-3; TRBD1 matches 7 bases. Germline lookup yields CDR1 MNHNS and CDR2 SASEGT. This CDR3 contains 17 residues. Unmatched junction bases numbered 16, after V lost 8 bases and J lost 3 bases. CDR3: CASARISTGTDGNTIYF. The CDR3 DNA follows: TGTGCCAGCGCCCGCATATCGACAGGGACCGATGGAAACACCATATATTTT.

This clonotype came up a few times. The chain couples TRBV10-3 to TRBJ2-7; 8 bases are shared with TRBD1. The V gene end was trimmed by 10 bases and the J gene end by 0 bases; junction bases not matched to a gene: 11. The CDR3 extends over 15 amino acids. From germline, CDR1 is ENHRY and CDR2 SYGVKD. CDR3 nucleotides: TGTGCCACCGAAAGCTCGACAGGGGTCTCCTACGAGCAGTACTTC. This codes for CATESSTGVSYEQYF.

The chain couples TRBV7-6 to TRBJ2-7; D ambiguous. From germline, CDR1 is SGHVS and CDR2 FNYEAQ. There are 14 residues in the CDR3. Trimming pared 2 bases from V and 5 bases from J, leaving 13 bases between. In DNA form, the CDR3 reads TGTGCCAGCAGCTTAAACTGGGAACGGAACGAGCAGTACTTC. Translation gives CASSLNWERNEQYF.

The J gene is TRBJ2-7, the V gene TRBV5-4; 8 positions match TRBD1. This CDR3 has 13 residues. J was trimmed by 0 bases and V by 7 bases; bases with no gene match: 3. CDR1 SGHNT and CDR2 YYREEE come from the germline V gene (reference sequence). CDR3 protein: CASWDRTSYEQYF. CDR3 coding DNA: TGTGCCAGCTGGGACAGGACCTCCTACGAGCAGTACTTC. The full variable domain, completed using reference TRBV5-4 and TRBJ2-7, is ETGVTQSPTHLIKTRGQQVTLRCSSQSGHNTVSWYQQALGQGPQFIFQYYREEENGRGNFPPRFSGLQFPNYSSELNVNALELDDSALYLCASWDRTSYEQYFGPGTRLTVT.

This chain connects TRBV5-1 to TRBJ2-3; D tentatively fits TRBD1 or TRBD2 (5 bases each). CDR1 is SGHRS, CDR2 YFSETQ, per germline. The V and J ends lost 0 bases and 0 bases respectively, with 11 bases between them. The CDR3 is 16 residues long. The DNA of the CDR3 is TGCGCCAGCAGCTTGGGGGGACGGACTAGCACAGATACGCAGTATTTT. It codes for CASSLGGRTSTDTQYF. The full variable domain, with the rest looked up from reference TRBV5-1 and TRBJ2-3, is KAGVTQTPRYLIKTRGQQVTLSCSPISGHRSVSWYQQTPGQGLQFLFEYFSETQRNKGNFPGRFSGRQFSNSRSEMNVSTLELGDSALYLCASSLGGRTSTDTQYFGPGTRLTVL.